At least ten counts were recorded for the clone carrying this T cell receptor beta chain. What it binds is unknown. With 1 base clipped from V and 11 bases from J, the junction kept 2 bases outside the gene matches. The CDR3 runs 12 residues. CDR1 is MNHNS, CDR2 SASEGT, per germline. This record comes from a study of identical twins. Study-wide results and caveats: Insertions ran lower in abundant cord blood beta clonotypes, though not in memory repertoires.

TCRdb itself ran the 5' RACE reads through MiXCR, one entry per CDR3 protein. The sample contains over 600,000 distinct CDR3 sequences, 21% of which appear only once. These records were also assigned to another study, of T cells expressing NK-cell markers. This second report adds: Among the experiments, several used an anti-gamma-delta TCR antibody to restrict sorting to alpha-beta TCR T cells. The CD3+CD56-NKG2C+ fraction of a handful of donors was also led by these clonotypes. It is unclear if expanded NKG2C-expressing clones target HCMV antigens.

Material for sequencing was PBMCs. The TCR originated in a woman under 30 in good health. The chain couples TRBV6-1 to TRBJ1-1, with 9 bases lining up with TRBD1. The CDR3 is CASSEGDRAAFF. The DNA of the CDR3 is TGTGCCAGCAGTGAAGGGGACAGGGCGGCTTTCTTT.